Listed below are T cell receptor beta chains from one sample, sequenced in a study of identical twins. TCRdb fed the 5' RACE reads into MiXCR, producing one record per CDR3 protein. The sample includes about 520,000 distinct CDR3 sequences, roughly a fifth seen only once; the top ten take around 1%. Separately, the same data were catalogued under a study of T cells expressing NK-cell markers.

Material: CD4+ T cells sorted from blood. Every receptor here comes from a young woman in good health. The CDR3 runs from the conserved cysteine through the conserved F or W. D genes are given only for firm matches. Clone sizes are given selectively: once, few, many, or a class where the clone is expanded.

- TRBJ2-7 TRBV6-1 - TGTGCCAGCAGTCGCATCCCGGGACAAGGGGCCTACGAGCAGTACTTC CASSRIPGQGAYEQYF
TRBD1 TRBJ2-5 TRBV10-1 - TGCGCCAGCAGTGATGGGCAGGGGGTGGGCGAGACCCAGTACTTC CASSDGQGVGETQYF
- TRBJ1-6 TRBV7-2 few TGTGCCAGCAGCTTAGCTTGGAGTTCACCCCTCCACTTT CASSLAWSSPLHF
- TRBJ2-5 TRBV20-1 few TGCAGTGCTAGAGATTGGGAGACCCAGTACTTC CSARDWETQYF
- TRBJ2-1 TRBV5-1 few TGCGCCAGCAGCCGGGAAGGCTCCTACAATGAGCAGTTCTTC CASSREGSYNEQFF
TRBD1 TRBJ1-2 TRBV27 - TGTGCCAGCAGGGGGGGACAGAACTATGGCTACACCTTC CASRGGQNYGYTF
- TRBJ2-2 TRBV20-1 few TGCAGTGCTGGCAGGACAGACATGGCCGGGGAGCTGTTTTTT CSAGRTDMAGELFF
- TRBJ1-1 TRBV6-2/TRBV6-3 - TGTGCCAGCAGTTATGGGCATGGCACTGAAGCTTTCTTT CASSYGHGTEAFF
TRBD2 TRBJ2-3 TRBV5-1 - TGCGCCAGCAGCTTTGCGGGGGATCGGGGAGATACGCAGTATTTT CASSFAGDRGDTQYF
- TRBJ2-7 TRBV6-5 few TGTGCCAGCAGTGTTAGCGGATACGAGCAGTACTTC CASSVSGYEQYF
- TRBJ1-1 TRBV25-1 many TGTGCCAGCAGTTTAGGGGAGGGACTCCGGAACACTGAAGCTTTCTTT CASSLGEGLRNTEAFF
- TRBJ1-4 TRBV7-9 - TGTGCCAGCAGCGTCCGTAGTGCAACTAATGAAAAACTGTTTTTT CASSVRSATNEKLFF
- TRBJ2-7 TRBV7-2 - TGTGCCAGCAACTTGTCTGCCGGGGGCTACGAGCAGTACTTC CASNLSAGGYEQYF
TRBD2 TRBJ2-7 TRBV5-1 few TGCGCCAGCAGCTTAGCGGGAGAGGGCGAGCAGTACTTC CASSLAGEGEQYF
- TRBJ2-2 TRBV29-1 few TGCAGCGTTTCTCTCCTTAAGGCGGGGAAACGGGAGCTGTTTTTT CSVSLLKAGKRELFF
- TRBJ1-1 TRBV5-1 few TGCGCCAGCAGCTTGGAAGGGCAGACTGAAGCTTTCTTT CASSLEGQTEAFF
- TRBJ1-5 TRBV20-1 few TGCAGTGTTATCGGCCACGAATATAGCAATCAGCCCCAGCATTTT CSVIGHEYSNQPQHF
- TRBJ2-5 TRBV27 - TGTGCCAGCAGTCGCGAAGCAGGCGGCCAAGAGACCCAGTACTTC CASSREAGGQETQYF
- TRBJ2-1 TRBV29-1 few TGCAGCGGATTACTCATTGGTGAGCAGTTCTTC CSGLLIGEQFF
- TRBJ2-3 TRBV4-1 once TGCGCCAGCAGCCATCCGCCTGAAGATACGCAGTATTTT CASSHPPEDTQYF
TRBD1 TRBJ2-1 TRBV6-2/TRBV6-3 - TGTGCCAGCAGTGGGACAGGGGTGAGGGGTGAGCAGTTCTTC CASSGTGVRGEQFF
TRBD2 TRBJ2-5 TRBV20-1 - TGCAGTGCCCATACTAGCGGAGGGGGGGAGACCCAGTACTTC CSAHTSGGGETQYF
- TRBJ2-7 TRBV27 - TGTGCCAGCAGTTTATACAGTTCCCCTCCCTACGAGCAGTACTTC CASSLYSSPPYEQYF
- TRBJ2-7 TRBV2 - TGTGCCAGCAGCCTCCCAAGGGCAGGGTGGACTTACGAGCAGTACTTC CASSLPRAGWTYEQYF
- TRBJ2-7 TRBV12-3/TRBV12-4 few TGTGCCAGCAGTTGGGCGTACGGGAAAGGCTCCTACGAGCAGTACTTC CASSWAYGKGSYEQYF
TRBD2 TRBJ2-1 TRBV28 - TGTGCCATCAGGAAGGAGCGGGAGGGAAGCAATGAGCAGTTCTTC CAIRKEREGSNEQFF
- TRBJ1-6 TRBV29-1 - TGCAGCCCCGACCGACAAGGAAGATATTCACCCCTCCACTTT CSPDRQGRYSPLHF
- TRBJ2-4 TRBV7-2 - TGTGCCAGCAGCCGAAATAGGGGATCGGGGAACATTCAGTACTTC CASSRNRGSGNIQYF
TRBD1 TRBJ1-2 TRBV15 few TGTGCCACCAGCAGAACCAGGGGGGGTGGCTACACCTTC CATSRTRGGGYTF
TRBD2 TRBJ2-2 TRBV20-1 many TGCAGTGCTATTAGCGGGGGGAGCACCGGGGAGCTGTTTTTT CSAISGGSTGELFF
- TRBJ2-3 TRBV11-3 - TGTGCCAGCAGCCCAGCCGCGGGTACAGATACGCAGTATTTT CASSPAAGTDTQYF
- TRBJ1-2 TRBV27 - TGTGCCAGCAGACCGATGACAGGTGGCTACACCTTC CASRPMTGGYTF
TRBD1 TRBJ2-3 TRBV5-1 - TGCGCCAGCAGCTTGGTCGGGACAGGGGCAGATACGCAGTATTTT CASSLVGTGADTQYF
- TRBJ2-7 TRBV18 - TGTGCCAGCTCACCGCTGCGCGCGAGCTCCTACGAGCAGTACTTC CASSPLRASSYEQYF
- TRBJ2-5 TRBV20-1 - TGCAGTGCTAGCCACGGGGCAGGGCAAGAGACCCAGTACTTC CSASHGAGQETQYF
TRBD1 TRBJ2-7 TRBV6-1 - TGTGCCAGCATGAGACAGGGAGTATACGAGCAGTACTTC CASMRQGVYEQYF
TRBD2 TRBJ2-7 TRBV5-1 - TGCGCCAGCAGCAGAGAACCGGGACTAGCGGGGGGTGCCTACGAGCAGTACTTC CASSREPGLAGGAYEQYF
- TRBJ2-5 TRBV10-3 few TGTGCCATCAGTGTCGGCATCCAAGAGACCCAGTACTTC CAISVGIQETQYF
- TRBJ2-5 TRBV20-1 - TGCAGTGCTAACGGACAGCAAGAGACCCAGTACTTC CSANGQQETQYF
TRBD2 TRBJ2-3 TRBV20-1 few TGCAGTGCTAGAGGGACTAGCGGGGGGCGGACGACAACTACCCATAGAAGCACAGATACGCAGTATTTT CSARGTSGGRTTTTHRSTDTQYF
TRBD2 TRBJ2-1 TRBV20-1 few TGCAGTGCCAGGAGTAGCGGGGTATACAATGAGCAGTTCTTC CSARSSGVYNEQFF
TRBD1 TRBJ1-3 TRBV6-1 - TGTGCCAGCGGCCGTCAGGGGGCCTCCTCTGGAAACACCATATATTTT CASGRQGASSGNTIYF
- TRBJ1-4 TRBV7-9 - TGTGCCAGCAGCTTAGGAAGGTGGAGTAATGAAAAACTGTTTTTT CASSLGRWSNEKLFF
TRBD2 TRBJ2-1 TRBV3-1 once TGTGCCAGCAGCCAAGTAGGGCTAGCGGGTGAGCAGTTCTTC CASSQVGLAGEQFF
- TRBJ1-1 TRBV5-1 many TGCGCCAGCAGCCGTAGGATGAACACTGAAGCTTTCTTT CASSRRMNTEAFF
- TRBJ1-1 TRBV12-3/TRBV12-4 many TGTGCCAGCAGTTTCAGTCTAACGAACACTGAAGCTTTCTTT CASSFSLTNTEAFF
- TRBJ1-5 TRBV27 few TGTGCCAGCAGTTTGGCCGGGAAAAGCAATCAGCCCCAGCATTTT CASSLAGKSNQPQHF
- TRBJ1-1 TRBV12-3/TRBV12-4 - TGTGCCAGCCTTATGGGTTCTGAAGCTTTCTTT CASLMGSEAFF
TRBD1 TRBJ2-7 TRBV5-1 few TGCGCCAGCAGCGACCGTGGGGGACAGTCCGATTACGAGCAGTACTTC CASSDRGGQSDYEQYF
- TRBJ1-3 TRBV5-6 few TGTGCCAGCAGCTTGGGTCTAATTTCTGGAAACACCATATATTTT CASSLGLISGNTIYF